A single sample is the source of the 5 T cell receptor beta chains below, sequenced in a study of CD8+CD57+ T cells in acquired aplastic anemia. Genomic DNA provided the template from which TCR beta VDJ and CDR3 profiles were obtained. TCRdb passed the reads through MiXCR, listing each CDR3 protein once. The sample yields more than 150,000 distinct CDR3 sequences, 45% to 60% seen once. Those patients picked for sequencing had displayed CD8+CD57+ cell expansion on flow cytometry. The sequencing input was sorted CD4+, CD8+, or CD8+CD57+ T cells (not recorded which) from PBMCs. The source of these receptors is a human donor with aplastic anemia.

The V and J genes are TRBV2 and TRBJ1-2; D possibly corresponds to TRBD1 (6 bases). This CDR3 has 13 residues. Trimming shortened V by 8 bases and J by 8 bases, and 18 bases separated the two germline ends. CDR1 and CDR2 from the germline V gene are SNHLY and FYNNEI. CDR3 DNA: TGTGCCAGCGGAGGGGGGGGGATCCGCGGCTACACCTTC. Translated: CASGGGGIRGYTF.

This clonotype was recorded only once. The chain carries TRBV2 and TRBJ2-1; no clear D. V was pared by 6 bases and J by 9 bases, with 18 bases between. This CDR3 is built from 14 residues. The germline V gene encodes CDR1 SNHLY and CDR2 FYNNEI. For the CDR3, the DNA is TGTGCCAGCAGCAGTTTGGGCGTTTTGGTTGAGCAGTTCTTC. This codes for CASSSLGVLVEQFF.

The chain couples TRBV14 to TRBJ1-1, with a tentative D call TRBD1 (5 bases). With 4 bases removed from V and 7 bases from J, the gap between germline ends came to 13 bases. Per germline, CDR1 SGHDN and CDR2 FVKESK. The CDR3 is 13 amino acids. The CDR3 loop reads CASSPWGLYEAFF. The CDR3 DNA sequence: TGTGCCAGCAGCCCCTGGGGACTATATGAAGCTTTCTTT.

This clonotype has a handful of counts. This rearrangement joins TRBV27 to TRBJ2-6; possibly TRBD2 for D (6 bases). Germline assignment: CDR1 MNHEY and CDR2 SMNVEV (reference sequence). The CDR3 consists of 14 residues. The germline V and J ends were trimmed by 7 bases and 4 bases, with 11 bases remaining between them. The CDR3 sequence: CASTKRGGANVLTF. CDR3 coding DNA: TGTGCCAGCACCAAACGGGGGGGGGCCAACGTCCTGACTTTC.

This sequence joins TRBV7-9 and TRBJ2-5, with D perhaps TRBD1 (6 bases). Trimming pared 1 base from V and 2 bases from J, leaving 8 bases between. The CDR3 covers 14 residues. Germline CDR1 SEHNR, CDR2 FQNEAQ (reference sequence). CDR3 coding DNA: TGTGCCAGCAGCTTAGGGGACATACAAGAGACCCAGTACTTC. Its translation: CASSLGDIQETQYF.